Below are 12 T cell receptor beta chains sequenced from a single sample in a study of cytomegalovirus exposure and HLA in healthy donors. The primer mix had 60 Vbeta and 13 Jbeta primers. Some clones are missing from TCRdb's copy, which holds only in-frame ones; the method was immunoSEQ multiplex PCR. Of approximately 140,000 clones in the sample, 65% to 80% were seen once. Material for sequencing was PBMCs. The origin of the receptors is a middle-aged man in good health and CMV-seropositive.

The chain employs TRBV7-9 and TRBJ1-6; 9 bases map to TRBD1. The V gene's germline CDR1 is SEHNR and CDR2 FQNEAQ (reference sequence). This CDR3 has 14 residues. Trimming removed 5 bases from V and 7 bases from J; junction bases left unmatched: 3. CDR3 nucleotide sequence: TGTGCCAGCAGCCGGACAGGGGTAAATTCACCCCTCCACTTT. Encoded protein: CASSRTGVNSPLHF.

This clone was recorded a few times. The gene calls are TRBV11-2 and TRBJ2-1, with D possibly TRBD2 on 6 matching bases. This CDR3 spans 15 amino acids. V was cut by 1 base and J by 4 bases, with 11 bases left in between. Germline lookup yields CDR1 SGHAT and CDR2 FQNNGV. CDR3: CASSLASGTYNEQFF. DNA of the CDR3: TGTGCCAGCAGCTTAGCCTCCGGGACTTACAATGAGCAGTTCTTC. Together with reference TRBV11-2 and TRBJ2-1, the CDR3 gives the full variable domain: EAGVAQSPRYKIIEKRQSVAFWCNPISGHATLYWYQQILGQGPKLLIQFQNNGVVDDSQLPKDRFSAERLKGVDSTLKIQPAKLEDSAVYLCASSLASGTYNEQFFGPGTRLTVL.

This chain joins TRBV7-6 and TRBJ2-4; maybe TRBD1 (6 bases). Germline lookup yields CDR1 SGHVS and CDR2 FNYEAQ. Trimming left V 1 base short and J 8 bases short, with 21 bases between. CDR3 length: 17 amino acids. The CDR3 nucleotides are TGTGCCAGCAGCTTAGGTTTGTACAGGGAAGGGAAGTACATTCAGTACTTC. Encoded protein: CASSLGLYREGKYIQYF.

The rearrangement joins TRBV6-1 to TRBJ1-2; unclear D gene. In germline, CDR1 is MNHNS, CDR2 SASEGT. Trimming took 1 base from V and 7 from J, leaving 22 bases between them. The CDR3 runs 17 residues. As DNA, the CDR3 is TGTGCCAGCAGTGAAGGCAGGCGCGCGGGAGGTGGCCTTGGCTACACCTTC. Protein product: CASSEGRRAGGGLGYTF.

The V gene is TRBV5-4, the J gene TRBJ2-6; perhaps TRBD1 as D (6 bases). V was pared by 3 bases and J by 4 bases, with 17 bases between. CDR1 and CDR2 (germline): SGHNT, YYREEE (reference sequence). The CDR3 is made up of 17 amino acids. CDR3 region: CASSSSTRGLGANVLTF. The CDR3 nucleotides read TGTGCCAGCAGCTCCTCCACTAGGGGGTTGGGGGCCAACGTCCTGACTTTC.

A single count supports this clone. The chain couples TRBV5-1 to TRBJ2-2, with 8 bases matching TRBD2. This CDR3 region has 15 residues. Germline V gives CDR1 SGHRS, CDR2 YFSETQ. The ends lost 5 bases at V and 5 bases at J; junction bases unmatched: 8. DNA of the CDR3: TGCGCCAGCAGTGCTACGACGGGAGGGACCGGGGAGCTGTTTTTT. Its protein product is CASSATTGGTGELFF.

The CDR3 loop reads CASSLSGLGNTEAFF. CDR3 nucleotides: TGTGCCAGCAGCTTAAGCGGGCTAGGAAACACTGAAGCTTTCTTT. This chain joins TRBV13 and TRBJ1-1; D not resolved. The CDR3 length is 15 residues. The ends were cut back, 2 bases at V and 2 bases at J, with 12 bases in the middle. CDR1 is PRHDT and CDR2 is FYEKMQ in the germline V gene (reference sequence).

CDR3 region: CASSSIVNEQFF. CDR3 DNA: TGTGCCAGCAGTTCGATAGTTAATGAGCAGTTCTTC. The chain has TRBV28 and TRBJ2-1, with D hard to call. Germline V CDR1 and CDR2: MDHEN, SYDVKM. The germline V and J ends were trimmed by 4 bases and 7 bases, with 8 bases remaining between them. The length of the CDR3 is 12 residues. The complete variable domain, with remaining parts taken from reference TRBV28 and TRBJ2-1, reads DVKVTQSSRYLVKRTGEKVFLECVQDMDHENMFWYRQDPGLGLRLIYFSYDVKMKEKGDIPEGYSVSREKKERFSLILESASTNQTSMYLCASSSIVNEQFFGPGTRLTVL.

The chain employs TRBV6-5 and TRBJ1-1, with unresolved D. Trimming stripped 10 bases from V and 6 bases from J, with 21 bases between. The CDR3 covers 14 residues. The germline V gene has CDR1 MNHEY and CDR2 SVGAGI. CDR3 sequence reads: CATHSVTYGSEAFF. As DNA, the CDR3 is TGTGCCACCCACTCAGTTACTTACGGGTCTGAAGCTTTCTTT.

This chain uses TRBV10-3 with TRBJ2-7; TRBD2 matches at 7 bases. Germline V gene lookup returns CDR1 ENHRY and CDR2 SYGVKD. V gave up 2 bases and J gave up 2 bases; unmatched junction bases: 3. CDR3 length: 14 amino acids. The CDR3 sequence: CAISEQTSTYEQYF. The DNA for the CDR3 is TGTGCCATCAGTGAGCAGACTAGCACCTACGAGCAGTACTTC.

The CDR3 spells CASSLSQGITFEYF. In DNA, the CDR3 is TGTGCCAGCAGTTTATCTCAGGGAATTACCTTTGAGTATTTT. The chain links TRBV28 to TRBJ2-3; D is possibly TRBD1 (5 bases). The CDR3 extends over 14 amino acids. Trimming removed 1 base from V and 13 bases from J, with 18 bases in between. Germline loops: CDR1 MDHEN, CDR2 SYDVKM.

This clone was seen a single time. The rearrangement links TRBV11-2 to TRBJ2-7; unclear D gene. Per the germline V gene, CDR1 is SGHAT and CDR2 is FQNNGV. Trimming removed 1 base at V and 1 base at J, with 11 bases between. The CDR3 sequence is 15 residues long. This chain's CDR3 is CASSLAAGKSYEQYF. In nucleotides, the CDR3 is TGTGCCAGCAGCTTAGCGGCAGGCAAATCCTACGAGCAGTACTTC.